This T cell receptor beta chain was recovered during a study of control samples from healthy donors and cancer patients. The germline CDR1 and CDR2 sequences are ENHRY and SYGVKD. The V end lost 3 bases, the J end lost 6 bases, and 12 bases lay between the germline ends. The CDR3 spans 14 residues. Method: immunoSEQ multiplex PCR; TCRdb's copy keeps in-frame clones and lacks some. The sample has approximately 100,000 clones, over 75% seen once; the top ten hold 4% to 4.5%. Sample: blood. The TCR sequence derives from a human donor in good health. The donor label of this sample is uncertain. The chain joins TRBV10-3 to TRBJ2-1; D gene uncertain. CDR3 amino acids: CAISDYRSSNEQFF. The CDR3 nucleotides are TGTGCCATCAGTGACTACAGAAGTTCCAATGAGCAGTTCTTC.